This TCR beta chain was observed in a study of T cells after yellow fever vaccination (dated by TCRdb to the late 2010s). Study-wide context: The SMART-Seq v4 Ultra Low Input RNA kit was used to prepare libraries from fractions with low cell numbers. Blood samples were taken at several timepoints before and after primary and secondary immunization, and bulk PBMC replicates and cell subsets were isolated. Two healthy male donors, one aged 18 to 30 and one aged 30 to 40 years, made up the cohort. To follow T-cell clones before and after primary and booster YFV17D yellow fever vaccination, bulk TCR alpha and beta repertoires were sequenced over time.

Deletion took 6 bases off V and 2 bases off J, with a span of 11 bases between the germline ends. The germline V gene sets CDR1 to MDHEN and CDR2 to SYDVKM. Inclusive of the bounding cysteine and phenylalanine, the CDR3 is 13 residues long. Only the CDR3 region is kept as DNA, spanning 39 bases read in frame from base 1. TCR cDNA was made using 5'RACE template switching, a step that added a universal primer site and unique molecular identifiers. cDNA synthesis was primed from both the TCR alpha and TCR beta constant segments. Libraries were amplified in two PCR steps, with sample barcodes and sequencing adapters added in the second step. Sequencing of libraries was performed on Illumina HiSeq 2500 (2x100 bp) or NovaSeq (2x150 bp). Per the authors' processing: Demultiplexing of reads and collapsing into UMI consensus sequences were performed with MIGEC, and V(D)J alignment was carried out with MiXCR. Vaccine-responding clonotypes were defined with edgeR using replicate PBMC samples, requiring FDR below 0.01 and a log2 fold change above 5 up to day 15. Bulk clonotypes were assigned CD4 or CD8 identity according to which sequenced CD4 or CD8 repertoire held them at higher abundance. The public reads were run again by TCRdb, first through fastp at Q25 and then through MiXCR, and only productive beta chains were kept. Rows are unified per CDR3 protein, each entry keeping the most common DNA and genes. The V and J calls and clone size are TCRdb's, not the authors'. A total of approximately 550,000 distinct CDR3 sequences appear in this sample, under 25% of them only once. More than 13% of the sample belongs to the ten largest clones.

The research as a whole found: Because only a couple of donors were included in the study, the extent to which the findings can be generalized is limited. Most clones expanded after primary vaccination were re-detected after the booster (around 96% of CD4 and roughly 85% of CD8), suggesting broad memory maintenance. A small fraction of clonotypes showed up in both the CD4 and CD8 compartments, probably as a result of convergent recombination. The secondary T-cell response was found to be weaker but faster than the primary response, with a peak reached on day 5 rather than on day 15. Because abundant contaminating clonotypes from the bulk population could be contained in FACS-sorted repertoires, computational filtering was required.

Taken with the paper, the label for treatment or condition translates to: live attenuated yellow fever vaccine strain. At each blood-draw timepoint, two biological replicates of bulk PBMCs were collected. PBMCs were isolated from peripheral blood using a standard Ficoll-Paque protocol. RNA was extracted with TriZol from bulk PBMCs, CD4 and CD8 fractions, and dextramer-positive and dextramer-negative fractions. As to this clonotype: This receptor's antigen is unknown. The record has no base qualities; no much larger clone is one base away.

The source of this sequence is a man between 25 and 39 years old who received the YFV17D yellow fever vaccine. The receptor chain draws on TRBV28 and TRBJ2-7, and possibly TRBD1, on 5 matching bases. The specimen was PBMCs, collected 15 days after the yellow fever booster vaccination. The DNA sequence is TGTGCCAGCAGCCCCGGACATGCCTACGAGCAGTACTTC. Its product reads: CASSPGHAYEQYF.